This TCR beta chain was identified in a study of blood T cell repertoires in COVID-19. Study information: Acute and convalescent COVID-19 specimens originated in the United States, Italy and Spain.

Original handling: Using reference gene primer amplification, nucleated cell counts were estimated. Clones were read by immunoSEQ multiplex PCR, and TCRdb kept only the in-frame ones, dropping some. V and J calls and clone size come straight from that table; D and trimming were deduced from the DNA. The sample includes about 160,000 clones, over 70% of them seen just once. Germline V CDR1 and CDR2: ENHRY, SYGVKD. Trimming took 0 bases from V and 3 from J; bases not matched to a gene: 4. The CDR3 length is 17 residues. This clone was recorded only once. The chain combines TRBV10-3 with TRBJ2-1; TRBD2 aligns across 11 bases. Sequencing used peripheral blood. This clonotype was obtained from an older man with acute or convalescent COVID-19. CDR3 coding DNA: TGTGCCATCAGTGAGTCGTTAGCGGGGGGGTTCTACAATGAGCAGTTCTTC. Amino acids: CAISESLAGGFYNEQFF.